What follows is one T cell receptor (beta chain) and its context. The antigen is unknown. This sample is part of a study of T cells in Graves' hyperthyroidism and ophthalmopathy. Findings and caveats of the study: Onset of ophthalmopathy came a median approximately 6.5 months after the model predicted it. Most expanded thyroid clonotypes above 0.001 also appeared in blood.

Researchers took RNA transcripts and amplified the TCR beta CDR3 regions from them. TCR CDR3 regions were first amplified by RT-PCR with HTBI primers. Each CDR3 protein is one row after TCRdb ran MiXCR on the multiplex PCR reads. The top ten hold 8.2% of the sample, which has 560,000 or so distinct CDR3 sequences, around 46% seen once. The sequence was obtained from a woman aged 18-29 years with Graves' hyperthyroidism. Source material: peripheral blood or thyroid tissue (not recorded which).

The CDR3 DNA is TGTGCCAGCAGCCAAGCGTTTGGCTACACCTTC. Translating it yields CASSQAFGYTF. The rearrangement uses TRBV7-2 and TRBJ1-2, with D unclear. Deletions cut 5 bases from V and 7 bases from J, with 8 bases between. This CDR3 comprises 11 residues. Germline values: CDR1 SGHTA, CDR2 FQGNSA.